The T cell receptor beta chain under discussion was sequenced for a study of CD8 T cells in ankylosing spondylitis. General study results and limits: Ankylosing spondylitis blood appeared to carry a characteristic TCR beta motif of several highly homologous variants. CD8+ by phenotype, disease-linked clones were relatively rare in peripheral blood. As reported, disease-linked clones showed significant enrichment in matched ankylosing spondylitis synovial fluid.

This clonotype was detected ten times or more. Its cognate antigen is unknown. Germline CDR1 reads SGHVS; CDR2 reads FNYEAQ. Trimming took 4 bases from V and 5 from J, leaving 5 bases between them. The CDR3 has 12 amino acids. TCRdb analysed the 5' RACE reads with MiXCR anew, one entry per CDR3 protein. The sample consists of around 150,000 distinct CDR3 sequences, roughly 6.6% of them appearing once. The sequence derives from a female donor with ankylosing spondylitis or in good health (not recorded which). The sequenced material came from blood, either unsorted or a sorted T cell fraction (not recorded which). The chain has TRBV7-6 and TRBJ1-4; D ambiguous. CDR3: CASSWGNEKLFF. The CDR3, as DNA: TGTGCCAGCAGCTGGGGAAATGAAAAACTGTTTTTT.